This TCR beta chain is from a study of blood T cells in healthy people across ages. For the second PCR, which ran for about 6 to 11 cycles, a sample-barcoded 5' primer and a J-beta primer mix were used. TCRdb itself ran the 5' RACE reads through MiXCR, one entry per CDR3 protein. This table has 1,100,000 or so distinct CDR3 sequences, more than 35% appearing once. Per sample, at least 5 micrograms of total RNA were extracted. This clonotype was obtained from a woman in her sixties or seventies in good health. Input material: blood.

The CDR3, as DNA: TGTGCCTGGAGTGCCGAGACGAGGTCACCCCTCCACTTT. As protein: CAWSAETRSPLHF. J is TRBJ1-6 and V is TRBV30; no clear D gene. Trimming left V 1 base short and J 10 bases short, with 11 bases between. The CDR3 is 13 amino acids. The germline gives CDR1 GTSNPN, CDR2 SVGIG (reference sequence).